Described below is a single T cell receptor (beta chain) sequence and its context. Its antigen is currently unknown. Germline-derived CDR1 and CDR2 are KGHSH and LQKENI. The CDR3 totals 14 residues. V was clipped by 1 base and J by 7 bases, with 8 bases between them. This entry is derived from a study of identifying expanded T cells in peripheral blood. The protocol was immunoSEQ multiplex PCR, while the TCRdb copy is restricted to in-frame clones and leaves out a portion. The sample holds 80,000 to 90,000 clones, around 89% seen once. Overall study results and limits: Clone count variance between approximately 2-week samples rose with total template count. About 1.3 clones differed between technical replicates, versus around 15 and 19 over time.

V usage is TRBV18 and J usage is TRBJ1-6, with a weak D call TRBD1 (6 bases). The TCR was taken from a person between 18 and 75 years old in good health. The sequenced sample consisted of blood. The CDR3 here is CASSPQGVNSPLHF. In DNA form, the CDR3 reads TGTGCCAGCTCACCACAGGGGGTAAATTCACCCCTCCACTTT.